A single sample is the source of the 16 T cell receptor beta chains below, sequenced in a study of CXCR3-negative and CXCR3-positive naive CD8 T cells. Study-wide findings and caveats: More hydrophobic TRB CDR3s were found in CXCR3-positive naive cells than in CXCR3-negative naive cells.

Their antigen targets remain unknown. The method, 5' RACE with UMI labels, was used to prepare the TRB cDNA libraries. TCRdb reprocessed the 5' RACE reads and keeps a single row for each CDR3 protein, giving no DNA. This sample lists under 5,500 distinct CDR3 sequences; its ten largest clones have 2% to 3%. The material sequenced was naive CXCR3+ CD8+ T cells from blood. Subset denoted: CD45RO-CCR7+CD27+CD95- naive CD8+ T cells expressing CXCR3 (TNR3+). The receptors shown here come from a human donor in good health. Some clones in this sample may be carry-over from other donors' samples.

This sequence joins TRBV29-1 and TRBJ1-1. CDR1 is SQVTM, CDR2 ANQGSEA, per germline. The CDR3 consists of 11 residues. The CDR3 is CSVPGPTEAFF.

By frequency, this clonotype registers medium-sized. The chain combines TRBV11-3 with TRBJ2-2; TCRdb indicates TRBD1, and absent DNA this call remains unverified. Per the germline V gene, CDR1 is SGHNT and CDR2 is YENEEA. The CDR3 length is 15 residues. Here the CDR3 reads CASNHLQGVQGELFF.

This clonotype is called medium-sized based on its frequency. The rearrangement joins TRBV19 to TRBJ1-6; TCRdb selects TRBD1, and the lack of DNA leaves this call unchecked. The CDR3 contains 14 residues. The germline V gene has CDR1 LNHDA and CDR2 SQIVND (reference sequence). The CDR3 loop is CASSPGGAGSPLHF.

The chain links TRBV29-1 to TRBJ1-4. CDR3 length equals 11 residues. Germline V gene data show CDR1 as SQVTM and CDR2 as ANQGSEA. The CDR3 here is CSVWGGEKLFF.

Its frequency marks this clonotype as medium-sized. The chain employs TRBV6-2 or TRBV6-3 and TRBJ1-1; TCRdb's D call of TRBD1 is untestable without DNA. CDR3 size: 13 residues. CDR1 is MNHEY and CDR2 is SVGEGT in the germline V gene. CDR3 region: CASSYGTGIQAFF.

This clonotype counts as medium-sized by frequency. The chain couples TRBV28 to TRBJ2-7; TCRdb lists TRBD2, though no DNA is available to test this call. The CDR3 contains 17 residues. Germline V gives CDR1 MDHEN, CDR2 SYDVKM. CDR3 sequence reads: CASSLNLGTSGSYEQYF. Complete variable domain (other parts from reference TRBV28 and TRBJ2-7): DVKVTQSSRYLVKRTGEKVFLECVQDMDHENMFWYRQDPGLGLRLIYFSYDVKMKEKGDIPEGYSVSREKKERFSLILESASTNQTSMYLCASSLNLGTSGSYEQYFGPGTRLTVT.

This CDR3 is CASSLTAGPGDTQYF. This rearrangement joins TRBV7-2 to TRBJ2-3; TCRdb's D call of TRBD2 is untestable without DNA. Germline values: CDR1 SGHTA, CDR2 FQGNSA. The CDR3 has 15 amino acids.

The chain combines TRBV7-3 with TRBJ2-1; the TCRdb call, TRBD2, lacks DNA for checking. Germline CDR1 and CDR2: SGHTA and FQGTGA. CDR3 length equals 15 residues. The CDR3 loop reads CASSLEAGGYNEQFF.

The chain recombines TRBV25-1 with TRBJ2-1; TCRdb indicates TRBD2, and absent DNA this call remains unverified. The CDR3 runs to 13 residues. Germline CDR1 and CDR2: MGHDK and SYGVNS. CDR3 residues: CASSGGAFNEQFF.

The J gene is TRBJ2-1, the V gene TRBV29-1. The CDR3 sequence is 13 residues long. The germline CDR1 and CDR2 sequences are SQVTM and ANQGSEA. CDR3 sequence reads: CSVEVNAFSEQFF.

The chain carries TRBV10-3 and TRBJ1-4. The CDR3 is 15 residues long. Germline V lookup: CDR1 ENHRY, CDR2 SYGVKD. The CDR3 spells CAISESRLSGEKLFF.

By frequency, this clonotype is large. This chain uses TRBV10-3 with TRBJ2-1; without DNA, the TCRdb call of TRBD1 cannot be checked. The germline CDR1 and CDR2 sequences are ENHRY and SYGVKD. The CDR3 is 16 amino acids. The CDR3 spells CAISESRGATYNEQFF.

This clonotype is called medium-sized based on its frequency. The chain links TRBV29-1 to TRBJ1-2; with no DNA, the TCRdb D assignment of TRBD1 cannot be verified. The CDR3 contains 14 residues. Per germline, CDR1 SQVTM and CDR2 ANQGSEA. This CDR3 is CSGLGTGLNYGYTF.

The rearrangement uses TRBV29-1 and TRBJ2-7; without DNA, the TCRdb call of TRBD1 cannot be checked. Looked up from germline, CDR1 is SQVTM and CDR2 is ANQGSEA. The CDR3 extends over 12 amino acids. The CDR3 sequence is CSVDHGGYEQYF.

The chain recombines TRBV2 with TRBJ2-5; lacking DNA, the TRBD1 call made by TCRdb goes unchecked. This CDR3 contains 15 residues. CDR1 and CDR2 from the germline V gene are SNHLY and FYNNEI. CDR3: CASSETGGAGETQYF.

V usage is TRBV10-1 and J usage is TRBJ2-1. This CDR3 comprises 13 residues. In germline, CDR1 is WNHNN, CDR2 SYGVQD (reference sequence). CDR3 region: CASSQTAYNEQFF.